The T cell receptor (beta chain) under discussion was sequenced for a study of CD8+CD57+ T cells in acquired aplastic anemia. The template for TCR beta VDJ and CDR3 sequence profiling was genomic DNA. TCRdb fed the reads into MiXCR, producing one record per CDR3 protein. Counted here are 300,000 or so distinct CDR3 sequences, 56% occurring once; the ten biggest clones make up under 8.5%. Trimming removed 6 bases from V and 6 bases from J, with 26 bases in between. The CDR3 spans 16 residues. Germline CDR1 DFQATT, CDR2 SNEGSKA (reference sequence). This clonotype was sampled from a human donor with severe aplastic anemia or a healthy control (not recorded which). V and J are TRBV20-1 and TRBJ1-2, with D possibly TRBD1 on 6 matching bases. Sequencing was carried out using sorted CD4+, CD8+, or CD8+CD57+ T cells (not recorded which) from PBMCs. The CDR3 DNA is TGCAGTGCCAAAGGGGCTTCCACAGGGTTCAGGGATGGCTACACCTTC. It codes for CSAKGASTGFRDGYTF.